This T cell receptor beta chain is drawn from a study of blood T cell repertoires in COVID-19. About the study: T cells, B-cell-depleted T cells, or PBMCs supplied cDNA or gDNA.

A Seattle source enrolled patients during active infection and followed them longitudinally. V was trimmed by 6 bases and J by 6 bases, leaving 11 bases between them. This CDR3 spans 12 amino acids. Germline V lookup: CDR1 MNHNY, CDR2 SVGAGI (reference sequence). Generated by immunoSEQ multiplex PCR, the TCRdb table keeps only in-frame clones and is missing some. The data contain around 75,000 clones, about 84% of them singletons. Material for sequencing was peripheral blood. The clonotype was recovered from a man in his forties or fifties with COVID-19, enrolled during active disease. The J gene is TRBJ1-1, the V gene TRBV6-6; no firm D call. CDR3 sequence: CASRNGWAEAFF. The CDR3 DNA reads TGTGCCAGCAGAAACGGGTGGGCTGAAGCTTTCTTT.